The 14 T cell receptor beta chains in this list originate from one sample, sequenced in a study of read filtering for tumor transcriptome and immune sequencing. Molecular barcoded adaptors covering alpha/delta and beta/gamma chains were used on around 370 ng RNA. Via MiXCR, TCRdb re-called the reads, giving one row per CDR3 protein. The sample contains 50,000 or so distinct CDR3 sequences, approximately 19% of which appear only once. Material for sequencing was a population of CD138-negative cells sorted from bone marrow. These receptor sequences come from a donor aged 40 or older with multiple myeloma.

This clonotype is medium-sized (0.01 to 0.1%). The chain joins TRBV5-4 to TRBJ2-1, with TRBD1 matching over 7 bases. Germline loops: CDR1 SGHNT, CDR2 YYREEE (reference sequence). This CDR3 comprises 13 residues. V lost 0 bases and J lost 9; bases outside the gene matches: 3. The DNA of the CDR3 is TGTGCCAGCAGCTTGGGACAGGGATTTGAGCAGTTCTTC. It codes for CASSLGQGFEQFF.

Relative to its sample, this clonotype is medium-sized. Compared with germline, one end of the junction differs, possibly owing to a read error. The chain combines TRBV7-2 with TRBJ2-1; 13 nucleotides agree with TRBD2. The CDR3 covers 17 residues. Germline V gene data show CDR1 as SGHTA and CDR2 as FQGNSA. The CDR3 loop is CASSLRTTLAGGSEQFF. The CDR3 nucleotides read TGTGCTAGCAGCTTACGGACAACACTAGCGGGAGGGAGTGAGCAGTTCTTC. Using reference TRBV7-2 and TRBJ2-1 for the parts outside the CDR3, the full variable domain is GAGVSQSPSNKVTEKGKDVELRCDPISGHTALYWYRQSLGQGLEFLIYFQGNSAPDKSGLPSDRFSAERTGGSVSTLTIQRTQQEDSAVYLCASSLRTTLAGGSEQFFGPGTRLTVL.

This clonotype was counted many times. This chain links TRBV19 with TRBJ1-5; possible D gene TRBD1, 5 bases. The germline V gene has CDR1 LNHDA and CDR2 SQIVND (reference sequence). The CDR3 sequence is 15 residues long. Trimming removed 3 bases from V and 4 bases from J, with 13 bases in between. The CDR3 is CASSIRDGGNQPQHF. The CDR3 DNA follows: TGTGCCAGTAGTATCCGGGACGGGGGGAATCAGCCCCAGCATTTT.

This clonotype was counted only a few times. The final CDR3 position lacks the conserved phenylalanine or tryptophan, pointing to a likely read error. This chain links TRBV29-1 with TRBJ2-7; D call uncertain. V was shortened by 4 bases and J by 3 bases, with 4 bases between the two germline ends. Germline V lookup: CDR1 SQVTM, CDR2 ANQGSEA. This CDR3 spans 10 amino acids. DNA for the CDR3: TGCAGCGTTGCAAACTACGAGCAGTACTAC. As protein: CSVANYEQYY.

At least ten counts were recorded for this clonotype. The V and J genes are TRBV3-1 and TRBJ2-2; D is uncertain. V lost 3 bases to trimming and J lost 4 bases, with 12 bases between them. The CDR3 is made up of 15 amino acids. The germline V gene has CDR1 LGHDT and CDR2 YNNKEL (reference sequence). CDR3 nucleotide sequence: TGTGCCAGCAGCCAGACGACACCGGGCACCGGGGAGCTGTTTTTT. Translation gives CASSQTTPGTGELFF.

The CDR3 nucleotides are TGCAGTGCTAGAAGGGACCGTCGGTTTGCAACTAATGAAAAACTGTTTTTT. Protein sequence: CSARRDRRFATNEKLFF. The rearrangement uses TRBV20-1 and TRBJ1-4; tentative D call: TRBD1 (5 bases). This CDR3 contains 17 residues. Germline values: CDR1 DFQATT, CDR2 SNEGSKA (reference sequence). The germline V and J ends were trimmed by 2 bases and 0 bases, with 16 bases remaining between them.

This clonotype was detected a few times. The DNA for the CDR3 is TGTGCCAGCTCAACTTACAGGGTGCACCAGCCCCAGCATTTT. As protein: CASSTYRVHQPQHF. The rearrangement uses TRBV18 and TRBJ1-5, with D possibly matching TRBD1 (6 bases). V was trimmed by 5 bases and J by 7 bases, leaving 15 bases between them. The CDR3 covers 14 residues. Germline CDR1 and CDR2: KGHSH and LQKENI.

This clonotype occurred many times. The chain carries TRBV5-1 and TRBJ1-4; unclear D gene. V was cut by 0 bases and J by 7 bases, with 10 bases left in between. Looked up from germline, CDR1 is SGHRS and CDR2 is YFSETQ. The CDR3 has 14 amino acids. The CDR3 sequence: CASSLDSRTEKLFF. Written as DNA, the CDR3 is TGCGCCAGCAGCTTGGATAGCAGGACTGAAAAACTGTTTTTT.

In its sample, this clonotype was seen a few times. The chain combines TRBV18 with TRBJ2-5; D gene uncertain. Trimming pared 5 bases from V and 4 bases from J, leaving 14 bases between. CDR3 size: 14 residues. The V gene's germline CDR1 is KGHSH and CDR2 LQKENI. Written as DNA, the CDR3 is TGTGCCAGCTCAGGTCAGATCGTATTAGAGACCCAGTACTTC. Translation: CASSGQIVLETQYF.

This clonotype was counted at least ten times. This rearrangement joins TRBV29-1 to TRBJ2-2, with D maybe TRBD1 (5 bases). This CDR3 comprises 14 residues. V gave up 3 bases and J gave up 6 bases, with 14 bases separating them. CDR1 SQVTM and CDR2 ANQGSEA come from the germline V gene. The CDR3 sequence: CSVEEQGVAGELFF. CDR3 in DNA: TGCAGCGTTGAGGAGCAGGGCGTCGCCGGGGAGCTGTTTTTT.

This clonotype was found many times. The V and J genes are TRBV11-3 and TRBJ2-3; D not certain. This CDR3 region has 14 residues. Germline CDR1 and CDR2: SGHNT and YENEEA. Trimming shortened V by 5 bases and J by 0 bases, and 9 bases separated the two germline ends. The CDR3 bases are TGTGCCAGCAGCAACGGGCTAAGCACAGATACGCAGTATTTT. It specifies CASSNGLSTDTQYF.

This clonotype was recorded at least ten times. The chain links TRBV12-3 or TRBV12-4 to TRBJ1-1, with a weak D call TRBD1 (5 bases). The V end was cut by 7 bases, the J end by 4 bases, with 19 bases between. The CDR3 extends over 15 amino acids. CDR3 residues: CASNLRNPGGTEAFF. The CDR3 DNA sequence: TGTGCCAGCAACCTTAGAAACCCGGGGGGCACTGAAGCTTTCTTT.

This clonotype was detected many times. V and J are TRBV5-1 and TRBJ1-2; 10 bases align to TRBD1. Germline CDR1 and CDR2: SGHRS and YFSETQ. The ends lost 3 bases at V and 4 bases at J; junction bases unmatched: 6. This CDR3 comprises 15 residues. As DNA, the CDR3 is TGCGCCAGCAGCTGGACAGGGGGACAGCTCTATGGCTACACCTTC. This codes for CASSWTGGQLYGYTF.

This clonotype is termed medium-sized. The rearrangement links TRBV28 to TRBJ2-1; D gene uncertain. The length of the CDR3 is 11 residues. V was cut by 6 bases and J by 8 bases, with 8 bases left in between. Germline CDR1 reads MDHEN; CDR2 reads SYDVKM. This CDR3 is CASSKPDEQFF. CDR3 DNA sequence: TGTGCCAGCAGCAAACCCGATGAGCAGTTCTTC.